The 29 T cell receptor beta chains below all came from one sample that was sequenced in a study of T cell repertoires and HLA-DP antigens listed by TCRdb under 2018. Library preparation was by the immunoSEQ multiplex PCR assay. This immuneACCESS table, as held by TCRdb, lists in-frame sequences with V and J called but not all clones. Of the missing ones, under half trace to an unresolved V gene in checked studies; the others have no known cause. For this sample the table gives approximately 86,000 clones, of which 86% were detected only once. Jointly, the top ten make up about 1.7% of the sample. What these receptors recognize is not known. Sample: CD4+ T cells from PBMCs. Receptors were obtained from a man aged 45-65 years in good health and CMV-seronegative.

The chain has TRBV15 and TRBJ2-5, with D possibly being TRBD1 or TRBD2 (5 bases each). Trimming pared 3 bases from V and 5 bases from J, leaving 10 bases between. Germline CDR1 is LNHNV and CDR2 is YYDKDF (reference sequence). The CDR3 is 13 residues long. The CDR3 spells CATSRSGTETQYF. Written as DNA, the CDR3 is TGTGCCACCAGCAGGTCAGGGACGGAGACCCAGTACTTC.

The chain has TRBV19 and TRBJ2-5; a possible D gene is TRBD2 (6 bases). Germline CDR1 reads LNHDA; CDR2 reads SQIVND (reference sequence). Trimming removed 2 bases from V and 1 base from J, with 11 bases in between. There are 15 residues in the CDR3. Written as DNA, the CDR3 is TGTGCCAGTAGTATACAAGGCGGGGCCCAAGAGACCCAGTACTTC. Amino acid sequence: CASSIQGGAQETQYF.

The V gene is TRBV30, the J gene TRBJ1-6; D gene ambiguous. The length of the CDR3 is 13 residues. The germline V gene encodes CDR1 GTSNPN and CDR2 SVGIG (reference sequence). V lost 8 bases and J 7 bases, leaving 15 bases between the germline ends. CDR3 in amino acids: CARQPDFNSPLHF. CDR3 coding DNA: TGTGCCCGTCAGCCGGATTTCAATTCACCCCTCCACTTT.

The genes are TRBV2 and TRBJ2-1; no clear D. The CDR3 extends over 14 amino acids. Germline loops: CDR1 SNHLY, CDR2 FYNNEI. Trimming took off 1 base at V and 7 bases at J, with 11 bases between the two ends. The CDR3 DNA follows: TGTGCCAGCAGTGAAGGAAACCTCAAAAATGAGCAGTTCTTC. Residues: CASSEGNLKNEQFF.

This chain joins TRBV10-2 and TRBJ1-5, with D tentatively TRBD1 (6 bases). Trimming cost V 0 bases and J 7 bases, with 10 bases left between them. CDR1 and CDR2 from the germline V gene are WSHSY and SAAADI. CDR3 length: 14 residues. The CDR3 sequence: CASSESGGWQPQHF. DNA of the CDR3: TGCGCCAGCAGTGAGTCAGGGGGTTGGCAGCCCCAGCATTTT.

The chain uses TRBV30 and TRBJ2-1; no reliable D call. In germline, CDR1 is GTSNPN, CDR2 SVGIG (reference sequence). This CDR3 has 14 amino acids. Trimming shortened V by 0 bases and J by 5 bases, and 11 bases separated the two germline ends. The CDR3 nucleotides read TGTGCCTGGAGTGTGTACAGAACCAACAATGAGCAGTTCTTC. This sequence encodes CAWSVYRTNNEQFF.

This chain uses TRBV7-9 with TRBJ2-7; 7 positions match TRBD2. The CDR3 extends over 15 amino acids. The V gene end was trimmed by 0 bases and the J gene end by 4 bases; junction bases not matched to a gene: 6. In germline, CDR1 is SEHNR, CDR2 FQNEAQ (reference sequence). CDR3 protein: CASSLAGGALYEQYF. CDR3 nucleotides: TGTGCCAGCAGCTTAGCGGGAGGGGCGTTGTACGAGCAGTACTTC.

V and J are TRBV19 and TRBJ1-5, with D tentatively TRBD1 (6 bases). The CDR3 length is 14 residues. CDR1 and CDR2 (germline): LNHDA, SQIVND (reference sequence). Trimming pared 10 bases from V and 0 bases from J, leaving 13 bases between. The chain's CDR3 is CATNGQYSNQPQHF. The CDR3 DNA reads TGTGCCACTAACGGACAGTATAGCAATCAGCCCCAGCATTTT.

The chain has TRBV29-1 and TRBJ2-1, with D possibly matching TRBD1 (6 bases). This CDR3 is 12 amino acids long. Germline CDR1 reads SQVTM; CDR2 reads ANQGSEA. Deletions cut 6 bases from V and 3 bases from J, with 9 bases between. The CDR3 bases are TGCAGCGTGGGACACAACTACAATGAGCAGTTCTTC. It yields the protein CSVGHNYNEQFF.

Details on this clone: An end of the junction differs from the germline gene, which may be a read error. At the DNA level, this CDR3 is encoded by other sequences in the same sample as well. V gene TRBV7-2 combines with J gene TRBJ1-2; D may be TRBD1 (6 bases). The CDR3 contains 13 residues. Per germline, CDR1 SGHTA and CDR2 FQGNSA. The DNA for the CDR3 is TGTGCCAGCAGCTACGGGGGCTCGACTGGCTACACTTTC. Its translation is CASSYGGSTGYTF. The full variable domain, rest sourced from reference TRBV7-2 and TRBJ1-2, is GAGVSQSPSNKVTEKGKDVELRCDPISGHTALYWYRQSLGQGLEFLIYFQGNSAPDKSGLPSDRFSAERTGGSVSTLTIQRTQQEDSAVYLCASSYGGSTGYTFGSGTRLTVV.

CDR3 nucleotides: TGTGCCAGCAGCCCCCCCGGGGAAAAACTGTTTTTT. The encoded protein is CASSPPGEKLFF. This chain links TRBV7-2 with TRBJ1-4; no clear D. This CDR3 has 12 amino acids. V was cut by 5 bases and J by 8 bases, with 9 bases left in between. CDR1 is SGHTA, CDR2 FQGNSA, per germline.

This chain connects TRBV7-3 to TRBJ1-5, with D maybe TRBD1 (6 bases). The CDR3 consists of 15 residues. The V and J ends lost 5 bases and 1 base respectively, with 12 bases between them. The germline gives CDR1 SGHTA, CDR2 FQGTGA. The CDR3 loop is CASSRGGVSNQPQHF. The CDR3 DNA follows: TGTGCCAGCAGCCGAGGGGGGGTGAGCAATCAGCCCCAGCATTTT.

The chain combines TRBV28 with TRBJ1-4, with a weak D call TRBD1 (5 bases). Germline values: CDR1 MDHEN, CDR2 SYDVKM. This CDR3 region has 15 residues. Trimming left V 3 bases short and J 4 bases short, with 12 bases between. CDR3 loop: CASSLGRQSNEKLFF. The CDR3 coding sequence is TGTGCCAGCAGTTTGGGACGGCAAAGTAATGAAAAACTGTTTTTT.

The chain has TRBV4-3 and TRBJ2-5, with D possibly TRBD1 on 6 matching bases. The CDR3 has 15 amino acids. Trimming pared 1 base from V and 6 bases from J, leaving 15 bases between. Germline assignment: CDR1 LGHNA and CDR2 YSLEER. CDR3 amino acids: CASSQGTDPGKTQYF. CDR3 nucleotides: TGCGCCAGCAGCCAAGGGACAGACCCCGGAAAGACCCAGTACTTC.

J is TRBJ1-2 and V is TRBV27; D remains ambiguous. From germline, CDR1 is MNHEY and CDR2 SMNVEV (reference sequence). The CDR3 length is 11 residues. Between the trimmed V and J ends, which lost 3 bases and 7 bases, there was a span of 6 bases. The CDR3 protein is CASSFAGGYTF. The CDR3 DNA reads TGTGCCAGCAGTTTCGCTGGTGGCTACACCTTC.

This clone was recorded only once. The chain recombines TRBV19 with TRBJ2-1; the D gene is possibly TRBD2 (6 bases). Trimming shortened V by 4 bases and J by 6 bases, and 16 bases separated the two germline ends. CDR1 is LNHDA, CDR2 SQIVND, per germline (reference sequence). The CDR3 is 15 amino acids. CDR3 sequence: CASSRVGGDPNEQFF. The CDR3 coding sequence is TGTGCCAGTAGTAGGGTCGGGGGAGATCCCAATGAGCAGTTCTTC. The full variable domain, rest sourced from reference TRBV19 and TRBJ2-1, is DGGITQSPKYLFRKEGQNVTLSCEQNLNHDAMYWYRQDPGQGLRLIYYSQIVNDFQKGDIAEGYSVSREKKESFPLTVTSAQKNPTAFYLCASSRVGGDPNEQFFGPGTRLTVL.

The CDR3 protein is CASNQGASTDTQYF. CDR3 nucleotides: TGCGCCAGCAACCAGGGGGCTAGCACAGATACGCAGTATTTT. The chain carries TRBV4-1 and TRBJ2-3, with 8 bases aligning to TRBD1. Germline CDR1 is MGHRA and CDR2 is YSYEKL. J was trimmed by 0 bases and V by 7 bases; bases with no gene match: 3. The CDR3 covers 14 residues.

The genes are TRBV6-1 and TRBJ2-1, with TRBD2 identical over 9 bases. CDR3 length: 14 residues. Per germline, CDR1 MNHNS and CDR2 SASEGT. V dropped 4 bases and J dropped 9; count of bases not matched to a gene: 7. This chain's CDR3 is CASSGTSAGGEQFF. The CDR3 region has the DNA TGTGCCAGCAGTGGGACTAGCGCGGGGGGTGAGCAGTTCTTC.

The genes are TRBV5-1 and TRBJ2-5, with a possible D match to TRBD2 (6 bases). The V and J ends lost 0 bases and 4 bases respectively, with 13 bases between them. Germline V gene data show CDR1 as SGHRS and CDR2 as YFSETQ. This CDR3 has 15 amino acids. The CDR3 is CASSLAGTYGETQYF. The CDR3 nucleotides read TGCGCCAGCAGCTTGGCAGGGACTTACGGAGAGACCCAGTACTTC.

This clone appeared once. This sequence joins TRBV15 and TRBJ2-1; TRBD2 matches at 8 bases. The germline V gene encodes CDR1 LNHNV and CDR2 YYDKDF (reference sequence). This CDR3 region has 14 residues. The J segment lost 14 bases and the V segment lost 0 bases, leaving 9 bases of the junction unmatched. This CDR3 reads CATSRELGGTSKFF. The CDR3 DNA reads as TGTGCCACCAGCAGAGAGCTAGGCGGGACTAGTAAGTTCTTC.

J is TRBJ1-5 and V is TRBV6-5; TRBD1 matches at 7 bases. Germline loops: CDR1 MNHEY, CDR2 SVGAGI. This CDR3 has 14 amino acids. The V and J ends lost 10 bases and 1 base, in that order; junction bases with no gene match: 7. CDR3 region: CAIGQAVSNQPQHF. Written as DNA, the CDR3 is TGTGCCATCGGACAGGCGGTGAGCAATCAGCCCCAGCATTTT.

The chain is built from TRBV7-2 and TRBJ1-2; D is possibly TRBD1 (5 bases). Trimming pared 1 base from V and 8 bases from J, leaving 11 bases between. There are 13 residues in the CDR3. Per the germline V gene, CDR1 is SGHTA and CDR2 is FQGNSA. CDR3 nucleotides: TGTGCCAGCAGCTTAGATAAAGGGGAAGGCTACACCTTC. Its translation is CASSLDKGEGYTF. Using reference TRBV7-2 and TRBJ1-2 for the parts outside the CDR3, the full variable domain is GAGVSQSPSNKVTEKGKDVELRCDPISGHTALYWYRQSLGQGLEFLIYFQGNSAPDKSGLPSDRFSAERTGGSVSTLTIQRTQQEDSAVYLCASSLDKGEGYTFGSGTRLTVV.

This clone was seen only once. The CDR3 spells CASSFPGEGEKLFF. CDR3 nucleotide sequence: TGTGCCAGCAGTTTTCCTGGGGAAGGCGAAAAACTGTTTTTT. The genes are TRBV28 and TRBJ1-4; D unresolved. The CDR3 is 14 amino acids. V was clipped by 3 bases and J by 8 bases, with 13 bases between them. CDR1 is MDHEN and CDR2 is SYDVKM in the germline V gene.

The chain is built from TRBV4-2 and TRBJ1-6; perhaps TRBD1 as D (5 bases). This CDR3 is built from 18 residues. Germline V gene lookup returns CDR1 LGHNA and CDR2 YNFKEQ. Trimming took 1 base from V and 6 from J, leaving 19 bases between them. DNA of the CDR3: TGTGCCAGCAGCCAAGGGACCACAGGCGACGACTTTAATTCACCCCTCCACTTT. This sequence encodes CASSQGTTGDDFNSPLHF.

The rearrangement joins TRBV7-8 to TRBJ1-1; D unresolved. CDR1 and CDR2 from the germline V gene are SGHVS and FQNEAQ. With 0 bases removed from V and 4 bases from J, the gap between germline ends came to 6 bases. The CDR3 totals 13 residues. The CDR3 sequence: CASSLAGTTEAFF. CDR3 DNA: TGTGCCAGCAGCTTAGCCGGTACCACTGAAGCTTTCTTT.

The CDR3 DNA is TGTGCCAGCAGCTTGGGCAGCTATGGCTACACCTTC. As protein: CASSLGSYGYTF. The V call is TRBV5-5, the J call TRBJ1-2, with D unresolved. Germline V CDR1 and CDR2: SGHKS, YYEKEE (reference sequence). The CDR3 covers 12 residues. V dropped 0 bases and J dropped 4 bases, with 4 bases sitting between them.

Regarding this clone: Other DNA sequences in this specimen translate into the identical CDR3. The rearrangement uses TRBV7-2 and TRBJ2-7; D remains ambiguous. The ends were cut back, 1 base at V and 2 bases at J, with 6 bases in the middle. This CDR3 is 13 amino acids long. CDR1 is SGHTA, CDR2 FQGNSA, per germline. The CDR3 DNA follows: TGTGCCAGCAGCTTAGGACGGACCTACGAGCAGTACTTC. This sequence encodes CASSLGRTYEQYF. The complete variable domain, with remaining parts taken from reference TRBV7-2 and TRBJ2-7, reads GAGVSQSPSNKVTEKGKDVELRCDPISGHTALYWYRQSLGQGLEFLIYFQGNSAPDKSGLPSDRFSAERTGGSVSTLTIQRTQQEDSAVYLCASSLGRTYEQYFGPGTRLTVT.

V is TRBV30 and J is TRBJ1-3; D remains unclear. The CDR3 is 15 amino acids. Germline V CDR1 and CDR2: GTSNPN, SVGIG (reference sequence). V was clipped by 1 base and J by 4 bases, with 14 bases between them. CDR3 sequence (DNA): TGTGCCTGGAGTGCCGGCAGGTCGAGAGGAAACACCATATATTTT. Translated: CAWSAGRSRGNTIYF.

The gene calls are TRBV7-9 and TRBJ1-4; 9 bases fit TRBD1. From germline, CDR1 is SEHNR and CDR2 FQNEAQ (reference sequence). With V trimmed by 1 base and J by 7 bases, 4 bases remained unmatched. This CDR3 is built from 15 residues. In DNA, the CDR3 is TGTGCCAGCAGCTTAGTAGGGACAGGGAGTGAAAAACTGTTTTTT. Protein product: CASSLVGTGSEKLFF.